These 15 T cell receptor beta chains originate from one sample sequenced in a study of OX40 agonist ivuxolimab in advanced cancers. Using immunoSEQ multiplex PCR, the repertoire was profiled, and TCRdb retains in-frame clones only, with some absent. The sample lists some 85,000 clones, about 90% occurring once. Sequenced material: CD4+ or CD8+ T cells sorted from blood, taken in a trial of the OX40 agonist ivuxolimab. Source of these receptors: an adult with an advanced solid tumor such as melanoma, head and neck, liver or kidney cancer.

The chain recombines TRBV27 with TRBJ2-1; TRBD2 matches at 7 bases. In germline, CDR1 is MNHEY, CDR2 SMNVEV (reference sequence). The ends lost 3 bases at V and 4 bases at J; junction bases unmatched: 6. The CDR3 is 15 amino acids. Here the CDR3 reads CASSLATSSYNEQFF. The CDR3 DNA reads TGTGCCAGCAGTTTGGCGACTAGCAGTTACAATGAGCAGTTCTTC.

This clone was observed a single time. This chain links TRBV27 with TRBJ2-2; 8 bases fit TRBD2. Germline-derived CDR1 and CDR2 are MNHEY and SMNVEV (reference sequence). Losses at the gene ends were 3 bases for V and 4 bases for J; bases not matched to a gene: 1. There are 14 residues in the CDR3. The CDR3 reads CASSFLAGTGELFF. CDR3 DNA: TGTGCCAGCAGTTTCCTAGCGGGCACCGGGGAGCTGTTTTTT.

This clone was picked up a small number of times. The chain links TRBV30 to TRBJ1-1, with D hard to call. The CDR3 extends over 13 amino acids. Germline CDR1 is GTSNPN and CDR2 is SVGIG (reference sequence). Trimming cost V 5 bases and J 0 bases, with 10 bases left between them. The CDR3 reads CAWGSGLNTEAFF. In nucleotides, the CDR3 is TGTGCCTGGGGCAGTGGTTTGAACACTGAAGCTTTCTTT.

The gene calls are TRBV30 and TRBJ2-7, with D maybe TRBD2 (5 bases). From germline, CDR1 is GTSNPN and CDR2 SVGIG (reference sequence). V lost 6 bases to trimming and J lost 1 base, with 10 bases between them. This CDR3 has 12 amino acids. DNA for the CDR3: TGTGCCTGCCAACGGGGTTCCTACGAGCAGTACTTC. Its translation: CACQRGSYEQYF.

The gene calls are TRBV18 and TRBJ2-7, with D possibly being TRBD1 or TRBD2 (5 bases each). The CDR3 sequence is 14 residues long. Deletions cut 3 bases from V and 2 bases from J, with 11 bases between. The germline CDR1 and CDR2 sequences are KGHSH and LQKENI. The CDR3 loop reads CASSPGTGPYEQYF. CDR3 DNA sequence: TGTGCCAGCTCACCCGGGACGGGTCCCTACGAGCAGTACTTC.

The V and J genes are TRBV16 and TRBJ2-6; D may be TRBD2 (5 bases). Germline values: CDR1 KGHSY, CDR2 FQNENV. CDR3 length equals 17 residues. V was pared by 0 bases and J by 1 base, with 10 bases between. CDR3: CASSQSGDTSGANVLTF. CDR3 in DNA: TGTGCCAGCAGCCAATCGGGAGACACGTCTGGGGCCAACGTCCTGACTTTC.

The rearrangement joins TRBV27 to TRBJ1-2, with D perhaps TRBD1 (5 bases). CDR1 is MNHEY, CDR2 SMNVEV, per germline (reference sequence). Trimming took 3 bases from V and 4 from J, leaving 15 bases between them. This CDR3 is built from 15 residues. This CDR3 reads CASSFSGLGGYGYTF. CDR3 DNA sequence: TGTGCCAGCAGTTTCTCGGGACTCGGCGGCTATGGCTACACCTTC.

V and J are TRBV30 and TRBJ1-2; weak D call: TRBD1 (6 bases). Germline assignment: CDR1 GTSNPN and CDR2 SVGIG (reference sequence). V was shortened by 3 bases and J by 4 bases, with 12 bases between the two germline ends. The CDR3 is made up of 13 amino acids. CDR3 sequence: CAWSETGFYGYTF. CDR3 nucleotides: TGTGCCTGGAGCGAAACAGGGTTCTATGGCTACACCTTC.

This clone has only a few counts. The chain has TRBV19 and TRBJ1-5, with D unclear. V lost 3 bases and J 9 bases, leaving 9 bases between the germline ends. The CDR3 is 12 amino acids. Germline CDR1 LNHDA, CDR2 SQIVND (reference sequence). The CDR3: CASSIRRGPQHF. The CDR3 region has the DNA TGTGCCAGTAGTATTCGGCGGGGGCCCCAGCATTTT.

This clone appeared once. The rearrangement uses TRBV13 and TRBJ2-2; TRBD2 matches at 7 bases. The CDR3 covers 17 residues. Per germline, CDR1 PRHDT and CDR2 FYEKMQ (reference sequence). The V and J ends lost 5 bases and 1 base, in that order; junction bases with no gene match: 10. CDR3 DNA: TGTGCCAGCAGCCCCGATAAGGGAGGGAAGAACACCGGGGAGCTGTTTTTT. Protein product: CASSPDKGGKNTGELFF.

In its sample, this clone was seen once. V is TRBV11-3 and J is TRBJ1-1; 7 nucleotides match TRBD1. V shed 5 bases and J 3 bases; nucleotides not matched to a gene: 9. From germline, CDR1 is SGHNT and CDR2 YENEEA. This CDR3 is built from 15 residues. The CDR3 is CASSPDRVRDTEAFF. The DNA for the CDR3 is TGTGCCAGCAGCCCCGACAGGGTCCGGGACACTGAAGCTTTCTTT.

The chain uses TRBV19 and TRBJ1-2; perhaps TRBD1 as D (5 bases). This CDR3 contains 15 residues. Germline CDR1 and CDR2: LNHDA and SQIVND (reference sequence). Between the trimmed V and J ends, which lost 7 bases and 0 bases, there was a span of 15 bases. CDR3 bases: TGTGCCAGTAACCATCGGGGGATCTCTAACTATGGCTACACCTTC. Translation gives CASNHRGISNYGYTF.

This clone came up once. This chain joins TRBV28 and TRBJ1-5; 7 bases are a match to TRBD1. CDR3 length: 16 amino acids. Unmatched junction bases numbered 11, after V lost 6 bases and J lost 3 bases. Germline V lookup: CDR1 MDHEN, CDR2 SYDVKM. For the CDR3, the DNA is TGTGCCAGCAGCTCCAAGGGGGCGGGGGTCAATCAGCCCCAGCATTTT. Residues: CASSSKGAGVNQPQHF.

The chain uses TRBV28 and TRBJ1-5, with no clear D. Looked up from germline, CDR1 is MDHEN and CDR2 is SYDVKM. The CDR3 contains 14 residues. Trimming removed 5 bases from V and 1 base from J, with 9 bases in between. CDR3 region: CASSRKGSNQPQHF. The DNA of the CDR3 is TGTGCCAGCAGTCGGAAGGGCAGCAATCAGCCCCAGCATTTT.

The chain employs TRBV19 and TRBJ2-1, with D possibly being TRBD2 (6 bases). The CDR3 runs to 14 residues. Trimming left V 7 bases short and J 4 bases short, with 14 bases between. CDR1 LNHDA and CDR2 SQIVND come from the germline V gene (reference sequence). CDR3 sequence reads: CASNRRDLYNEQFF. The CDR3 bases are TGTGCCAGTAATAGGCGGGACCTGTACAATGAGCAGTTCTTC.